These 10 T cell receptor beta chains were all obtained from the same sample, sequenced in a study of long-term antiretroviral therapy in people with HIV. Researchers ran immunoSEQ v3.0 at survey level. Generated by immunoSEQ multiplex PCR, the TCRdb table keeps only in-frame clones and is missing some. The sample lists approximately 11,000 clones, about 81% occurring once. This sample comprised unsorted PBMCs, obtained less than 7.5 years after starting antiretroviral therapy. Source of these receptors: a man aged 50-60 years with HIV.

This clone appeared a single time. V gene TRBV5-5 combines with J gene TRBJ2-7; TRBD1 or TRBD2 may be the D gene (7 bases each). The germline CDR1 and CDR2 sequences are SGHKS and YYEKEE (reference sequence). V lost 0 bases and J lost 4, with 11 bases in between. This CDR3 is built from 14 residues. The CDR3 here is CASSLGQGGYEQYF. In DNA form, the CDR3 reads TGTGCCAGCAGCTTGGGACAGGGAGGGTACGAGCAGTACTTC. The full variable domain, completed using reference TRBV5-5 and TRBJ2-7, is DAGVTQSPTHLIKTRGQQVTLRCSPISGHKSVSWYQQVLGQGPQFIFQYYEKEERGRGNFPDRFSARQFPNYSSELNVNALLLGDSALYLCASSLGQGGYEQYFGPGTRLTVT.

V gene TRBV19 combines with J gene TRBJ1-6; 7 nucleotides agree with TRBD1. CDR1 is LNHDA, CDR2 SQIVND, per germline (reference sequence). CDR3 length equals 14 residues. J was trimmed by 7 bases and V by 5 bases; bases with no gene match: 5. CDR3 protein: CASSSGTVNSPLHF. The DNA of the CDR3 is TGTGCCAGTAGTTCCGGGACAGTAAATTCACCCCTCCACTTT.

This clone occurred a few times. This chain uses TRBV2 with TRBJ2-7; the D gene is possibly TRBD1 (5 bases). V was trimmed by 2 bases and J by 1 base, leaving 9 bases between them. The length of the CDR3 is 14 residues. Germline V gives CDR1 SNHLY, CDR2 FYNNEI. CDR3 bases: TGTGCCAGCAGTGAAATTGCAGGGTCCTACGAGCAGTACTTC. This sequence encodes CASSEIAGSYEQYF.

The rearrangement links TRBV9 to TRBJ2-1; D unresolved. The germline gives CDR1 SGDLS, CDR2 YYNGEE. V shed 4 bases and J shed 1 base, with 15 bases lying between them. The CDR3 is made up of 16 amino acids. CDR3 coding DNA: TGTGCCAGCAGCCCACCTCAGGTTAGTTCCTACAATGAGCAGTTCTTC. Residues: CASSPPQVSSYNEQFF.

The chain has TRBV5-4 and TRBJ1-6; 7 bases agree with TRBD1. The germline V gene encodes CDR1 SGHNT and CDR2 YYREEE (reference sequence). V was pared by 10 bases and J by 8 bases, with 12 bases of the junction left unmatched. The CDR3 is 14 amino acids. The CDR3 sequence is CAGLRGGQDSPLHF. CDR3 nucleotide sequence: TGTGCCGGATTACGAGGGGGCCAAGATTCACCCCTCCACTTT.

This chain links TRBV2 with TRBJ2-1; no firm D call. In germline, CDR1 is SNHLY, CDR2 FYNNEI. The CDR3 loop spans 15 amino acids. Trimming pared 1 base from V and 0 bases from J, leaving 7 bases between. CDR3 sequence: CASSEGDLSYNEQFF. The CDR3 coding sequence is TGTGCCAGCAGTGAAGGAGATCTCTCCTACAATGAGCAGTTCTTC.

This chain links TRBV7-3 with TRBJ1-1, with D uncertain. V was trimmed by 2 bases and J by 4 bases, leaving 8 bases between them. The CDR3 spans 13 residues. Germline V CDR1 and CDR2: SGHTA, FQGTGA. Here the CDR3 DNA reads TGTGCCAGCAGCTTAGGGCCCTTCACTGAAGCTTTCTTT. Residues: CASSLGPFTEAFF.

The genes are TRBV19 and TRBJ2-2, with a weak D call TRBD2 (5 bases). Germline CDR1 reads LNHDA; CDR2 reads SQIVND (reference sequence). V was shortened by 1 base and J by 0 bases, with 6 bases between the two germline ends. The CDR3 covers 15 residues. CDR3 protein: CASSIGTANTGELFF. CDR3 DNA: TGTGCCAGTAGTATAGGGACTGCGAACACCGGGGAGCTGTTTTTT.

This sequence joins TRBV6-1 and TRBJ2-2; the D gene is possibly TRBD2 (6 bases). CDR3 length: 15 residues. Trimming took 2 bases from V and 1 from J, leaving 8 bases between them. Germline V gene data show CDR1 as MNHNS and CDR2 as SASEGT. The CDR3 bases are TGTGCCAGCAGTGAACGGCGGGGGAACACCGGGGAGCTGTTTTTT. As protein: CASSERRGNTGELFF.

The chain recombines TRBV27 with TRBJ1-4; D is undetermined. This CDR3 comprises 13 residues. Trimming removed 3 bases from V and 5 bases from J, with 7 bases in between. Germline values: CDR1 MNHEY, CDR2 SMNVEV (reference sequence). The chain's CDR3 is CASSLSLNEKLFF. The CDR3 region has the DNA TGTGCCAGCAGTTTGAGTCTAAATGAAAAACTGTTTTTT.